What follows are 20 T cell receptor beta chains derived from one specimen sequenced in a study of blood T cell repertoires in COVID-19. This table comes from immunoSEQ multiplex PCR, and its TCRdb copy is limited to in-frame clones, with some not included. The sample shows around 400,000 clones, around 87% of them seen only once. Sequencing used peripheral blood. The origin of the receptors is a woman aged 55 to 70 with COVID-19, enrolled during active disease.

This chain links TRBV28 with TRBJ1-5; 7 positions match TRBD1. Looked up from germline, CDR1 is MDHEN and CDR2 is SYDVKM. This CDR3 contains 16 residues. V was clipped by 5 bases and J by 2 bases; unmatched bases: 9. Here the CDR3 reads CASSLTGAPGNQPQHF. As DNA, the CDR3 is TGTGCCAGCAGTCTAACAGGGGCACCTGGCAATCAGCCCCAGCATTTT.

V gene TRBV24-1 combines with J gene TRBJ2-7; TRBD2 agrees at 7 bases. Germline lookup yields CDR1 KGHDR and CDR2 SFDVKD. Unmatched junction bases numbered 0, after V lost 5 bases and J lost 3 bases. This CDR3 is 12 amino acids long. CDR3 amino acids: CATSGGGYEQYF. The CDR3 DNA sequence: TGTGCCACCAGTGGGGGGGGCTACGAGCAGTACTTC.

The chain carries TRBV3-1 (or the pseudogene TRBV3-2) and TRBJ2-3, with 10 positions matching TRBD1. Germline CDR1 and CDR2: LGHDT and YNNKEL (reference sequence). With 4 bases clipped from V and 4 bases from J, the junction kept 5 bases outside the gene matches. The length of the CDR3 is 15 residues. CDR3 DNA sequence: TGTGCCAGCAGCCTACGGACAGGGGGGGCAGATACGCAGTATTTT. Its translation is CASSLRTGGADTQYF.

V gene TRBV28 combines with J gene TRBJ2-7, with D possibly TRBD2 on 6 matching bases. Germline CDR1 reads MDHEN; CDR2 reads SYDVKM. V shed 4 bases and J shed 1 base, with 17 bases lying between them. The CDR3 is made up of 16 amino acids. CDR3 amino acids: CASSSMLGGDSYEQYF. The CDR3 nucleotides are TGTGCCAGCAGTTCGATGCTGGGCGGGGATTCCTACGAGCAGTACTTC.

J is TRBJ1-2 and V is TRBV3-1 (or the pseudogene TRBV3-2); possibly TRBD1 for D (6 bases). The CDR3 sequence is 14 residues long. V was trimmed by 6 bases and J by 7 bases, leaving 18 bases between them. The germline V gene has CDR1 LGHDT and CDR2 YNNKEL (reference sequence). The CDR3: CASRRGAGPSGYTF. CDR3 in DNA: TGTGCCAGCAGGCGGGGGGCAGGTCCGTCTGGCTACACCTTC.

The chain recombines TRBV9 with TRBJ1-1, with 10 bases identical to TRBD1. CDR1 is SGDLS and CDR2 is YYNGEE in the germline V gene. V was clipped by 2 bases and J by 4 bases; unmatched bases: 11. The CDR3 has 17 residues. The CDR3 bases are TGTGCCAGCAGCGTCGGACCGGGACAGGGGTCCCTCACTGAAGCTTTCTTT. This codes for CASSVGPGQGSLTEAFF.

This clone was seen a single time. In DNA, the CDR3 is TGTGCCAGCAGTTCCCCGACAGTTCCCAACTATGGCTACACCTTC. Translating gives CASSSPTVPNYGYTF. The rearrangement links TRBV28 to TRBJ1-2, with a possible D match to TRBD1 (5 bases). The germline gives CDR1 MDHEN, CDR2 SYDVKM. This CDR3 contains 15 residues. The ends were cut back, 4 bases at V and 2 bases at J, with 14 bases in the middle.

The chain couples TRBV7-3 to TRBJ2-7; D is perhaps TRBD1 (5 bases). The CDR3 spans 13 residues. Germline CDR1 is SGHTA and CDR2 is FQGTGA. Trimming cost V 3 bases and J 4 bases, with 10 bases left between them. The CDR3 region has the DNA TGTGCCAGCAGCTTCCAGGGCGGTTACGAGCAGTACTTC. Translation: CASSFQGGYEQYF.

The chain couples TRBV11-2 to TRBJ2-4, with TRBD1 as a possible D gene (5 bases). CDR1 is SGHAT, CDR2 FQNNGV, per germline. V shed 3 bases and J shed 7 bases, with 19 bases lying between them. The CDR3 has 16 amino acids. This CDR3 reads CASSLDVGALGNIQYF. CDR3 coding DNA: TGTGCCAGCAGCTTGGATGTTGGGGCGCTGGGGAACATTCAGTACTTC.

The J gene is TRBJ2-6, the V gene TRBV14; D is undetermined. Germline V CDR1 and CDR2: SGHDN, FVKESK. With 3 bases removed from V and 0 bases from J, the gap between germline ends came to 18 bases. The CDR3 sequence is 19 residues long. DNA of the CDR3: TGTGCCAGCAGCCATTCGCTTCGGCTGTACAGCTCTGGGGCCAACGTCCTGACTTTC. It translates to CASSHSLRLYSSGANVLTF.

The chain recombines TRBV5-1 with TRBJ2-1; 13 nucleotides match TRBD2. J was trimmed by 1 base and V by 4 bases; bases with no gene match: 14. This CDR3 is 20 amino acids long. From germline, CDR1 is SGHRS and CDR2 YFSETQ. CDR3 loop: CASSPTPLAGGGSSYNEQFF. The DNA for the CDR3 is TGCGCCAGCAGCCCAACACCACTAGCGGGGGGGGGTAGTTCCTACAATGAGCAGTTCTTC.

Here the CDR3 reads CASSRQGSGNTIYF. CDR3 sequence (DNA): TGTGCCAGCAGCCGTCAGGGGTCTGGAAACACCATATATTTT. V and J are TRBV27 and TRBJ1-3; the D gene is possibly TRBD1 (6 bases). Between the trimmed V and J ends, which lost 6 bases and 1 base, there was a span of 10 bases. Germline V lookup: CDR1 MNHEY, CDR2 SMNVEV (reference sequence). CDR3 length: 14 amino acids.

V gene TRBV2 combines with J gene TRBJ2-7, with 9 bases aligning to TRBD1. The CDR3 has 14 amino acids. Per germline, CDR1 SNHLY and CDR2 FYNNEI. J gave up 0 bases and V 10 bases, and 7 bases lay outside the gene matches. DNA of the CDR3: TGTGCCAACAAAGGGACAGGGACCTCCTACGAGCAGTACTTC. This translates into CANKGTGTSYEQYF.

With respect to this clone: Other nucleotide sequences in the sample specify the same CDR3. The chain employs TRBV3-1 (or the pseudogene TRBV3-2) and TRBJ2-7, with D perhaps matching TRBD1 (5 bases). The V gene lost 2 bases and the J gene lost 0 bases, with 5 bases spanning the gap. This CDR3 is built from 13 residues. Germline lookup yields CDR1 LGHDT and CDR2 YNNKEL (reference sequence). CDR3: CASSQRGSYEQYF. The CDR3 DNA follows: TGTGCCAGCAGCCAAAGGGGCTCCTACGAGCAGTACTTC.

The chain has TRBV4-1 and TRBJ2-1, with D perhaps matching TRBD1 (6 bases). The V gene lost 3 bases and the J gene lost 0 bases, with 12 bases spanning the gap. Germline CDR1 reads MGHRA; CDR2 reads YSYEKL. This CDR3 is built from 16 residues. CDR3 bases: TGCGCCAGCAGCCACCCGGGACACAGCTCCTACAATGAGCAGTTCTTC. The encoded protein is CASSHPGHSSYNEQFF.

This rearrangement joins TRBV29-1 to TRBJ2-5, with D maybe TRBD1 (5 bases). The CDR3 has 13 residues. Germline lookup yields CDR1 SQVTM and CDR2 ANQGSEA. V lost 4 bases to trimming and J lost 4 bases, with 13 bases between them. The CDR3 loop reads CSVVGQAGETQYF. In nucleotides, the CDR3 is TGCAGCGTTGTGGGGCAGGCCGGAGAGACCCAGTACTTC.

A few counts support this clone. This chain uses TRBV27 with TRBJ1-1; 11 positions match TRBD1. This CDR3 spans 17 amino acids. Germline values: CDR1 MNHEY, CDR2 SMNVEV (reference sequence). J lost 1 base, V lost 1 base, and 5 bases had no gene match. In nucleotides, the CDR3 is TGTGCCAGCAGTTTATACGGACAGGGGGCGAGGAACACTGAAGCTTTCTTT. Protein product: CASSLYGQGARNTEAFF.

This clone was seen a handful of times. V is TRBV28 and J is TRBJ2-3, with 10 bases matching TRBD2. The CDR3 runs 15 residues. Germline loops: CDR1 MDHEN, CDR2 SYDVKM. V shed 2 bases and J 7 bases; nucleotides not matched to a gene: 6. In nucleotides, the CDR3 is TGTGCCAGCAGTTTAGGTACTAGCGGGACCAATACGCAGTATTTT. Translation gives CASSLGTSGTNTQYF. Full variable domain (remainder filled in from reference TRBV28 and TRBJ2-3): DVKVTQSSRYLVKRTGEKVFLECVQDMDHENMFWYRQDPGLGLRLIYFSYDVKMKEKGDIPEGYSVSREKKERFSLILESASTNQTSMYLCASSLGTSGTNTQYFGPGTRLTVL.

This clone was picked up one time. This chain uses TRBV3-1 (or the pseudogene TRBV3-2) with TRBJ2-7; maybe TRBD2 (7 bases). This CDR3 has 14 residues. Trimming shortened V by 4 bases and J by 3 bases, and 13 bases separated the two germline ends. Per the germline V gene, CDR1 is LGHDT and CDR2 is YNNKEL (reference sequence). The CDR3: CASSPRGADYEQYF. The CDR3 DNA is TGTGCCAGCAGCCCCCGGGGGGCGGACTACGAGCAGTACTTC.

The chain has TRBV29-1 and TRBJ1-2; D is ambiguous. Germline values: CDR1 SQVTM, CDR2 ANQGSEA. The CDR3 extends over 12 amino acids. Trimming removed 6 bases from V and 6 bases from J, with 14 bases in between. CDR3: CSVVTAGDGYTF. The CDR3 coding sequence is TGCAGCGTCGTAACAGCGGGCGATGGCTACACCTTC.